Listed here are 26 T cell receptor beta chains from one sample, sequenced in a study of blood T cell repertoires in COVID-19. Data came from immunoSEQ multiplex PCR; TCRdb stores just in-frame clones and leaves some out. The sample lists 200,000 or so clones, roughly 92% occurring once. The specimen was peripheral blood. The receptors stem from a man in his sixties with COVID-19, enrolled during active disease.

The rearrangement uses TRBV29-1 and TRBJ2-3, with TRBD2 matching over 7 bases. V lost 1 base and J lost 3; bases outside the gene matches: 1. The CDR3 contains 13 residues. In germline, CDR1 is SQVTM, CDR2 ANQGSEA. DNA for the CDR3: TGCAGCGTTGAAGGTAGCGGGACAGATACGCAGTATTTT. It translates to CSVEGSGTDTQYF.

Concerning this clone itself: Different DNA sequences within this sample yield the same CDR3. In nucleotides, the CDR3 is TGTGCCAGCAGGTTAACGGGCTACGAGCAGTACTTC. Translated: CASRLTGYEQYF. The rearrangement joins TRBV28 to TRBJ2-7; no clear D. This CDR3 spans 12 amino acids. Looked up from germline, CDR1 is MDHEN and CDR2 is SYDVKM. The V end was cut by 6 bases, the J end by 3 bases, with 9 bases between. Filled out from reference TRBV28 and TRBJ2-7, the complete variable domain reads DVKVTQSSRYLVKRTGEKVFLECVQDMDHENMFWYRQDPGLGLRLIYFSYDVKMKEKGDIPEGYSVSREKKERFSLILESASTNQTSMYLCASRLTGYEQYFGPGTRLTVT.

V is TRBV6-5 and J is TRBJ1-5; no reliable D call. Germline CDR1 MNHEY, CDR2 SVGAGI. The germline V and J ends were trimmed by 6 bases and 2 bases, with 14 bases remaining between them. This CDR3 spans 15 amino acids. This chain's CDR3 is CASRRYRGGNQPQHF. CDR3 sequence (DNA): TGTGCCAGCAGACGTTATCGGGGAGGCAATCAGCCCCAGCATTTT.

This clone was seen only a few times. V usage is TRBV11-2 and J usage is TRBJ1-1, with no clear D. This CDR3 contains 14 residues. Trimming cost V 5 bases and J 1 base, with 11 bases left between them. Germline values: CDR1 SGHAT, CDR2 FQNNGV. The chain's CDR3 is CASSPPAGNTEAFF. CDR3 sequence (DNA): TGTGCCAGCAGCCCCCCGGCGGGGAACACTGAAGCTTTCTTT.

This sequence joins TRBV5-4 and TRBJ2-2; TRBD2 matches at 8 bases. V shed 5 bases, J shed 6 bases, and the junction held 3 bases outside the gene matches. The CDR3 has 13 residues. Germline lookup yields CDR1 SGHNT and CDR2 YYREEE (reference sequence). The CDR3 DNA sequence: TGTGCCAGCAGTCAACTAGCGGCCGGGGAGCTGTTTTTT. Amino acid sequence: CASSQLAAGELFF.

This chain links TRBV7-2 with TRBJ2-2; D possibly corresponds to TRBD2 (6 bases). The CDR3 extends over 14 amino acids. Trimming stripped 2 bases from V and 6 bases from J, with 10 bases between. CDR1 is SGHTA, CDR2 FQGNSA, per germline. CDR3 sequence reads: CASSLTGVSGELFF. The CDR3 nucleotides read TGTGCCAGCAGCTTAACGGGGGTGTCCGGGGAGCTGTTTTTT.

This chain joins TRBV3-1 (or the pseudogene TRBV3-2) and TRBJ1-2, with D perhaps TRBD1 (5 bases). The V gene lost 0 bases and the J gene lost 0 bases, with 11 bases spanning the gap. The germline gives CDR1 LGHDT, CDR2 YNNKEL (reference sequence). The CDR3 has 16 residues. CDR3 amino acids: CASSQDLTESNYGYTF. The CDR3 region has the DNA TGTGCCAGCAGCCAAGACTTGACAGAATCTAACTATGGCTACACCTTC.

This chain connects TRBV11-2 to TRBJ1-1, with D possibly matching TRBD1 (6 bases). CDR3 length: 13 residues. Germline CDR1 reads SGHAT; CDR2 reads FQNNGV. V was clipped by 0 bases and J by 9 bases, with 11 bases between them. This chain's CDR3 is CASSLERQGKAFF. CDR3 nucleotide sequence: TGTGCCAGCAGCTTAGAGCGGCAGGGGAAAGCTTTCTTT.

The CDR3, as DNA: TGTGCCACCAGTGGGGGAGGGTACGAGCAGTACTTC. Its translation: CATSGGGYEQYF. The chain couples TRBV24-1 to TRBJ2-7, with 7 bases aligning to TRBD2. Germline-derived CDR1 and CDR2 are KGHDR and SFDVKD. V was pared by 5 bases and J by 4 bases, with 1 base of the junction left unmatched. This CDR3 comprises 12 residues.

The V and J genes are TRBV7-8 and TRBJ1-1; D remains unclear. The CDR3 totals 15 residues. V lost 5 bases and J lost 0, with 13 bases in between. Germline-derived CDR1 and CDR2 are SGHVS and FQNEAQ. CDR3 in DNA: TGTGCCAGCAGCATCCAGGCACTTCTGAACACTGAAGCTTTCTTT. Translated, it gives CASSIQALLNTEAFF. The full variable domain, rest sourced from reference TRBV7-8 and TRBJ1-1, is GAGVSQSPRYKVAKRGQDVALRCDPISGHVSLFWYQQALGQGPEFLTYFQNEAQLDKSGLPSDRFFAERPEGSVSTLKIQRTQQEDSAVYLCASSIQALLNTEAFFGQGTRLTVV.

The J gene is TRBJ2-3, the V gene TRBV10-2; TRBD2 agrees at 7 bases. The CDR3 consists of 13 residues. The V segment lost 8 bases and the J segment 4 bases; nucleotides outside the gene matches: 6. Germline CDR1 and CDR2: WSHSY and SAAADI. The CDR3 region has the DNA TGCGCCAGCGGAGCACTAGCGTCAGATACGCAGTATTTT. Protein product: CASGALASDTQYF.

V gene TRBV28 combines with J gene TRBJ2-4; 10 bases are shared with TRBD1. The CDR3 loop spans 13 amino acids. The germline V gene has CDR1 MDHEN and CDR2 SYDVKM. The CDR3 here is CGQGARAKNIQYF. The CDR3 nucleotides are TGTGGACAGGGGGCGAGGGCCAAAAACATTCAGTACTTC.

CDR3 in amino acids: CASSLRSDRFYEQYF. DNA of the CDR3: TGTGCCAGCAGCTTAAGGTCGGACAGGTTCTACGAGCAGTACTTC. The chain couples TRBV7-2 to TRBJ2-7; 7 nucleotides match TRBD1. Germline-derived CDR1 and CDR2 are SGHTA and FQGNSA. There are 15 residues in the CDR3. V shed 2 bases, J shed 3 bases, and the junction held 7 bases outside the gene matches.

The chain carries TRBV4-1 and TRBJ2-1; 7 bases fit TRBD2. The germline CDR1 and CDR2 sequences are MGHRA and YSYEKL. J gave up 7 bases and V 0 bases, and 12 bases lay outside the gene matches. This CDR3 has 17 residues. In DNA, the CDR3 is TGCGCCAGCAGCCAAGATCGGGGGTCGGGGGGTAGGAATGAGCAGTTCTTC. It yields the protein CASSQDRGSGGRNEQFF.

The chain recombines TRBV5-1 with TRBJ2-2, with a tentative D call TRBD1 (6 bases). Looked up from germline, CDR1 is SGHRS and CDR2 is YFSETQ. The CDR3 has 13 residues. Trimming stripped 4 bases from V and 4 bases from J, with 8 bases between. CDR3 in DNA: TGCGCCAGCAGCGAGGACAGCACCGGGGAGCTGTTTTTT. Its protein product is CASSEDSTGELFF. The full variable domain, in which reference TRBV5-1 and TRBJ2-2 provide the parts outside the CDR3, is KAGVTQTPRYLIKTRGQQVTLSCSPISGHRSVSWYQQTPGQGLQFLFEYFSETQRNKGNFPGRFSGRQFSNSRSEMNVSTLELGDSALYLCASSEDSTGELFFGEGSRLTVL.

This rearrangement joins TRBV30 to TRBJ2-1; 7 bases match TRBD1. Germline V gene data show CDR1 as GTSNPN and CDR2 as SVGIG (reference sequence). The CDR3 extends over 15 amino acids. V gave up 0 bases and J gave up 15 bases; unmatched junction bases: 17. CDR3 bases: TGTGCCTGGAGTGTACTTGGGACAGCTATAATCGAGGTGTTCTTC. It translates to CAWSVLGTAIIEVFF.

The chain uses TRBV28 and TRBJ1-2, with D unresolved. The V and J ends lost 5 bases and 8 bases respectively, with 15 bases between them. Germline V gives CDR1 MDHEN, CDR2 SYDVKM. The CDR3 loop spans 13 amino acids. CDR3 residues: CASSPGLFVGYTF. The CDR3 DNA follows: TGTGCCAGCAGTCCTGGGCTGTTTGTGGGCTACACCTTC.

V and J are TRBV11-2 and TRBJ2-1, with D maybe TRBD2 (5 bases). V lost 8 bases, J lost 3 bases, and 14 bases lay in between. This CDR3 has 14 residues. CDR1 is SGHAT, CDR2 FQNNGV, per germline. Here the CDR3 DNA reads TGTGCCAGCGCCGGGGTGGGTATCTACAATGAGCAGTTCTTC. It codes for CASAGVGIYNEQFF.

A remark on this clone: Distinct nucleotide sequences in the sample also encode this CDR3. This chain joins TRBV6-5 and TRBJ2-7; TRBD1 matches at 12 bases. From germline, CDR1 is MNHEY and CDR2 SVGAGI. CDR3 length equals 14 residues. With V trimmed by 2 bases and J by 7 bases, 3 bases remained unmatched. CDR3 DNA sequence: TGTGCCAGCAGTTACACGGGACAGGGGGCGGAGCAGTACTTC. Protein sequence: CASSYTGQGAEQYF.

The J gene is TRBJ2-3, the V gene TRBV25-1, with D perhaps TRBD1 (7 bases). With 2 bases removed from V and 3 bases from J, the gap between germline ends came to 18 bases. The CDR3 is 17 amino acids. Germline CDR1 is MGHDK and CDR2 is SYGVNS. The CDR3 region is CASSEGGGTAGTDTQYF. The DNA of the CDR3 is TGTGCCAGCAGTGAAGGGGGCGGGACAGCGGGTACAGATACGCAGTATTTT.

V gene TRBV5-8 combines with J gene TRBJ1-2; 10 bases fit TRBD1. CDR1 SGHTS and CDR2 YDEGEE come from the germline V gene. The CDR3 extends over 16 amino acids. V shed 4 bases and J 3 bases; nucleotides not matched to a gene: 9. The CDR3 protein is CASSGRQGAWDYGYTF. In DNA, the CDR3 is TGTGCCAGCAGCGGACGACAGGGGGCGTGGGACTATGGCTACACCTTC.

This clone was counted once. The rearrangement links TRBV19 to TRBJ1-2, with TRBD1 identical over 7 bases. After removal of 5 bases from V and 3 bases from J, the junction contained 12 bases not matched to a gene. Germline-derived CDR1 and CDR2 are LNHDA and SQIVND (reference sequence). The CDR3 has 16 residues. The CDR3 loop is CASSPDRTTRDYGYTF. In DNA form, the CDR3 reads TGTGCCAGTAGTCCGGACAGGACTACACGGGACTATGGCTACACCTTC. The full variable domain, in which reference TRBV19 and TRBJ1-2 provide the parts outside the CDR3, is DGGITQSPKYLFRKEGQNVTLSCEQNLNHDAMYWYRQDPGQGLRLIYYSQIVNDFQKGDIAEGYSVSREKKESFPLTVTSAQKNPTAFYLCASSPDRTTRDYGYTFGSGTRLTVV.

V gene TRBV19 combines with J gene TRBJ1-1; the match to TRBD1 covers 7 bases. The CDR3 consists of 15 residues. Trimming at V came to 5 bases and at J to 1 base, leaving 7 bases not matched to a gene. Germline V gives CDR1 LNHDA, CDR2 SQIVND (reference sequence). Written as DNA, the CDR3 is TGTGCCAGTAGTCCTGGCCGGACAGGGAACACTGAAGCTTTCTTT. Amino acid sequence: CASSPGRTGNTEAFF. Combining the CDR3 with reference TRBV19 and TRBJ1-1 gives the whole variable domain DGGITQSPKYLFRKEGQNVTLSCEQNLNHDAMYWYRQDPGQGLRLIYYSQIVNDFQKGDIAEGYSVSREKKESFPLTVTSAQKNPTAFYLCASSPGRTGNTEAFFGQGTRLTVV.

V and J are TRBV27 and TRBJ2-7, with 13 bases that match TRBD2. Trimming cost V 4 bases and J 3 bases; bases outside gene matches: 0. The CDR3 loop spans 14 amino acids. The germline gives CDR1 MNHEY, CDR2 SMNVEV (reference sequence). CDR3 in DNA: TGTGCCAGCAGTTGGACTAGCGGGAGCTACGAGCAGTACTTC. Its translation is CASSWTSGSYEQYF.

This clone has just one count. V gene TRBV21-1 combines with J gene TRBJ1-5; the D call TRBD1 from the table was never checked on the DNA. TRBV21-1 is flagged as a pseudogene. The CDR3 consists of 18 residues. The CDR3 spells CASSKIQGKGISNQPQHF. As DNA, the CDR3 is TGTGCCAGCAGCAAAATACAGGGGAAGGGAATCAGCAATCAGCCCCAGCATTTT.

This chain joins TRBV7-3 and TRBJ2-2; D call uncertain. The CDR3 covers 14 residues. The V and J ends lost 5 bases and 1 base respectively, with 8 bases between them. Germline assignment: CDR1 SGHTA and CDR2 FQGTGA. The CDR3 reads CASSLYLNTGELFF. In DNA form, the CDR3 reads TGTGCCAGCAGCCTCTACTTGAACACCGGGGAGCTGTTTTTT.